This T cell receptor (beta chain) emerged from a study of radiotherapy plus CTLA-4 blockade in lung cancer. As regards this clone: What it binds is not known.

Profiled with immunoSEQ multiplex PCR; TCRdb holds only in-frame clones, not every one. The top ten hold approximately 15% of the sample, which has about 15,000 clones, more than 70% seen once. With 2 bases removed from V and 5 bases from J, the gap between germline ends came to 21 bases. Germline CDR1 and CDR2: SNHLY and FYNNEI. The CDR3 sequence is 17 residues long. Study-wide results and caveats: Interferon-beta and early blood T cell clone dynamics reportedly predicted response best.

With ipilimumab providing CTLA-4 blockade, focal radiation was administered to patients who had chemo-refractory metastatic non-small-cell lung cancer. The gene calls are TRBV2 and TRBJ2-5, with a weak D call TRBD2 (5 bases). Here the sequenced sample was peripheral blood, taken from a patient treated with radiotherapy plus ipilimumab. The source is a human donor with non-small cell lung cancer that progressed on radiotherapy plus ipilimumab. Some clones in this sample may be carry-over from other donors' samples. DNA for the CDR3: TGTGCCAGCAGTGAATCACCCCCCTCGAGCGGAAGGGAGACCCAGTACTTC. This codes for CASSESPPSSGRETQYF.